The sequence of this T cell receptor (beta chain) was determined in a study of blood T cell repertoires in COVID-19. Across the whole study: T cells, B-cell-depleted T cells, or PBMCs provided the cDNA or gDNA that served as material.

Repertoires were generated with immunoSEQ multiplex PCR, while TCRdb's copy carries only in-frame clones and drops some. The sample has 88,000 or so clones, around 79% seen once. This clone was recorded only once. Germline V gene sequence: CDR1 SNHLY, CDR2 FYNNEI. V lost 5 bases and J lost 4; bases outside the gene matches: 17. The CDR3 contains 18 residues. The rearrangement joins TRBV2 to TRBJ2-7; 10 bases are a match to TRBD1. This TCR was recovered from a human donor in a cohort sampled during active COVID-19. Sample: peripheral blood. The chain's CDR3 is CASSIPGQGIFMGYEQYF. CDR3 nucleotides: TGTGCCAGCAGTATACCGGGACAGGGGATATTTATGGGATACGAGCAGTACTTC.